Listed here is a single TCR beta chain. Trimming took off 3 bases at V and 1 base at J, with 12 bases between the two ends. CDR1 is SGHTA, CDR2 FQGTGA, per germline. The CDR3 has 16 residues. This record comes from a study of blood T cell repertoires in COVID-19. About the research overall: Sites across the United States, Italy and Spain contributed samples from acute and convalescent COVID-19. Sources were T cells, B-cell-depleted T cells, or PBMCs; the material itself was cDNA or gDNA.

Per the authors' pipeline: Reference gene primer amplification in the assay estimated nucleated cell counts. Assay used: immunoSEQ multiplex PCR; TCRdb lists only in-frame clones, some missing. That table furnishes V, J and clone size, whereas the DNA furnished D and trimming. This sample has roughly 280,000 clones, with around 80% found just once. Source material: peripheral blood. The receptor was derived from a man aged 55 to 70 with acute or convalescent COVID-19. The chain uses TRBV7-3 and TRBJ2-2; D is perhaps TRBD2 (6 bases). DNA for the CDR3: TGTGCCAGCAGCTTCTCGGGGGAGGTGAACACCGGGGAGCTGTTTTTT. Translated: CASSFSGEVNTGELFF.